This T cell receptor beta chain came from a study of control samples from healthy donors and cancer patients (dated by TCRdb to between 2020 and 2021). V gives up 4 bases and J gives up 2 bases, and the segment between their germline ends measures 14 bases. The germline V gene (reference sequence) sets CDR1 to SEHNR and CDR2 to FQNEAQ. Spanning cysteine to phenylalanine, the CDR3 consists of 15 amino acids. The retained sequence is limited to the CDR3, 45 bases, with the frame set at the first base. Details on this clone: Its antigen is unknown. No base-level quality is on record; no much larger clone is a single base apart.

Library preparation used the immunoSEQ multiplex PCR assay. TCRdb re-hosts the immuneACCESS table, in-frame sequences only. Its copies lack some clones; in the studies checked, an unresolved V gene accounts for under half of them, and the cause for the rest is not known. The sample table lists approximately 99,000 clones, roughly 79% of them with a count of one. The ten largest clones add up to under 8.5% of the sample. Sequencing was done on a sample of blood. The chain was built from TRBV7-9 and TRBJ1-2; the D gene is perhaps TRBD1, from 5 matching bases. The receptor was isolated from a man younger than 30 in good health. This receptor has the CDR3 CASSSGTEFNYGYTF. In nucleotides, the sequence is TGTGCCAGCAGCTCCGGGACGGAGTTCAACTATGGCTACACCTTC.